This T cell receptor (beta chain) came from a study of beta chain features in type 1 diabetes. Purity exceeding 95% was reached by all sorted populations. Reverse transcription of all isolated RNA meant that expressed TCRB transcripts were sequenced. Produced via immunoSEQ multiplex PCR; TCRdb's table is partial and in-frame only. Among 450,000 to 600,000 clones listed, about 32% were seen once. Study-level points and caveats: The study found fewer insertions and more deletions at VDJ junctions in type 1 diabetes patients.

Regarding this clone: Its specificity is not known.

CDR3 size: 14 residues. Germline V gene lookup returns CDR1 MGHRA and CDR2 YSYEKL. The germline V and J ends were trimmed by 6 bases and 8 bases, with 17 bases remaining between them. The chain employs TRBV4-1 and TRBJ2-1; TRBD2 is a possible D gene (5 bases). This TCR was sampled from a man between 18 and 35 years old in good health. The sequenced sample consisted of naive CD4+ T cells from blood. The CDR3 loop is CASRRGPWEHEQFF. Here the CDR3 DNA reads TGCGCCAGCAGACGCGGGCCCTGGGAACATGAGCAGTTCTTC.